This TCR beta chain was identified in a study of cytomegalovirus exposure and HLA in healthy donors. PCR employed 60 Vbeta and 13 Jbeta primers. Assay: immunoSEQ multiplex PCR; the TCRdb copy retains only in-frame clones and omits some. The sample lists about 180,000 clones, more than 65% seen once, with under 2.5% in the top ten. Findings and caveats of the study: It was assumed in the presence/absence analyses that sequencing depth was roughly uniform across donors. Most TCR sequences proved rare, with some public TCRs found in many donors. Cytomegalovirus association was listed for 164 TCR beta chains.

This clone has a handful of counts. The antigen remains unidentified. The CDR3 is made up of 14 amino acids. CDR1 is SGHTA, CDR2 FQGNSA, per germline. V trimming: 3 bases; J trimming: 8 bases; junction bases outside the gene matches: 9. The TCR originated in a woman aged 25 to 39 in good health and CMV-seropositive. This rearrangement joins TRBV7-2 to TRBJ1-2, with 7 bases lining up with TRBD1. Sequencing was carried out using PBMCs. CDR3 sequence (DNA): TGTGCCAGCAGCTTCAGGGACAGCCAGAGAGGCTACACCTTC. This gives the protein CASSFRDSQRGYTF.